The subject of this entry is one T cell receptor beta chain. These data originate in a study of blood T cell repertoires in COVID-19. V was trimmed by 9 bases and J by 4 bases, leaving 9 bases between them. This CDR3 is 12 amino acids long. The V gene's germline CDR1 is MDHEN and CDR2 SYDVKM. Authors' methods: By means of reference gene primer amplification, nucleated cell counts were estimated. Sequencing was performed with immunoSEQ multiplex PCR; in TCRdb, only in-frame clones are kept and a portion is missing. V and J calls plus clone size are reproduced from that table; the DNA served to infer D and trimming. Of fewer than 150,000 clones listed, around nine tenths are singletons.

Source material: peripheral blood. The chain uses TRBV28 and TRBJ2-2; D possibly corresponds to TRBD2 (5 bases). The origin of this receptor is a man aged 45-65 years with active or convalescent COVID-19. CDR3 sequence: CARPGGTGELFF. In nucleotides, the CDR3 is TGTGCCAGGCCCGGAGGCACCGGGGAGCTGTTTTTT.